The sequence of this TCR beta chain was determined in a study of blood T cell repertoires in COVID-19 (dated by TCRdb to 2020 to 2021). Looking at the study overall: Collaborator samples came from the United States, Italy and Spain and covered acute and convalescent phases of COVID-19. The material from the prospective study consisted of cDNA or gDNA derived from T cells, B-cell-depleted T cells, or PBMCs. Subjects who had been exposed to COVID-19, were actively infected with it, or had recovered from it provided the deeply sampled blood TCRbeta repertoires that made up the dataset. The repertoires were released in a freely available public database intended as a resource for research on the immune response to SARS-CoV-2. Samples came from the ongoing ImmuneRACE study (first 160 participants) plus 1,254 subjects from 6 global collaborators. The sample metadata nearly always contained a de-identified subject ID, COVID-19 status, age in years and sex. Where available, HLA class I and class II types were taken from metadata supplied by the sample provider and were not determined by assay-based typing.

The immunoSEQ Assay, a bias-controlled multiplex PCR, was used to amplify TCRbeta CDR3 regions from genomic DNA. On the study's bioinformatics: The number of nucleated cells in each sample was estimated from the amplification of reference gene primers within the assay. To quantify the absolute abundance of each unique TCRbeta CDR3 rearrangement, sequence reads were collapsed and filtered. For each sample, productive Simpson clonality was calculated by taking the square root of Simpson's diversity index across productive rearrangements. This is the immuneACCESS table as TCRdb keeps it, with only in-frame sequences that have V and J called. A part of the clones is gone; compared with another copy, unresolved V genes explain less than half, and the rest is unexplained. V and J calls and clone size are copied from that table; D and trimming were computed from the DNA. For this sample the table gives about 300,000 clones, of which around 86% were detected only once. Around 1.5% of the sample lies in the top ten.

As for this clone: Its antigen is not yet known. Base qualities are not provided; no much larger clone lies one nucleotide away.

Trimming costs V 1 base and J 8 bases, and their ends lie 14 bases apart. There are 14 amino acids in the CDR3, from cysteine to phenylalanine inclusive. Only the CDR3 region is kept as DNA, spanning 42 bases read in frame from base 1. As encoded in the germline V gene, CDR1 is MDHEN while CDR2 is SYDVKM. The paper as a whole reports these results and caveats: Clinical and demographic metadata were provided uncurated, with the amount varying by source and participant.

The collaborating institutions used their own protocols to collect whole blood in K2EDTA tubes. Collaborator samples were shipped for TCRbeta analysis as frozen whole blood, isolated PBMCs, or DNA extracted from either sample type. The chain employs TRBV28 and TRBJ1-2; 5 matching bases give a weak D call of TRBD1. The sample taken for sequencing was peripheral blood. This TCR came from a woman aged 45-65 years with acute or convalescent COVID-19. The DNA sequence is given as TGTGCCAGCAGTTTATTCGTTAGGGAGGGGGGCTACACCTTC. Its protein is CASSLFVREGGYTF.